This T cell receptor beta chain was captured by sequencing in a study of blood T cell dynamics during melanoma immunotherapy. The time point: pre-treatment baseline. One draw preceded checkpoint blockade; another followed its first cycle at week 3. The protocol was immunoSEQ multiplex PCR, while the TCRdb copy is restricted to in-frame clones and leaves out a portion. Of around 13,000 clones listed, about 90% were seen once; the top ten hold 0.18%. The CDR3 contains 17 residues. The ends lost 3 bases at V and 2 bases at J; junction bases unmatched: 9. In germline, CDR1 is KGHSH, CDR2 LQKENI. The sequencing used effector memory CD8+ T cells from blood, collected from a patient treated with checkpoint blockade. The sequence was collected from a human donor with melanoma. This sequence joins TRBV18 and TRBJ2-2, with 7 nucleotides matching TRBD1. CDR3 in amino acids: CASSPLSDRSNTGELFF. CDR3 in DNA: TGTGCCAGCTCACCTCTATCGGACAGGTCCAACACCGGGGAGCTGTTTTTT.